Listed here are 30 T cell receptor beta chains from one sample, sequenced in a study of blood T cell repertoires in COVID-19. The assay was immunoSEQ multiplex PCR, and TCRdb's table has in-frame clones only and misses some. This table holds about 220,000 clones, around 84% found once. Sequencing was done on a sample of peripheral blood. These receptors all stem from a man younger than 40 with active or convalescent COVID-19.

The chain carries TRBV6-2 or TRBV6-3 and TRBJ2-2; tentatively, D is TRBD2 (5 bases). Germline V lookup: CDR1 MNHEY, CDR2 SVGEGT. The length of the CDR3 is 11 residues. Trimming stripped 5 bases from V and 9 bases from J, with 7 bases between. The CDR3 spells CASSLARELFF. The DNA for the CDR3 is TGTGCCAGCAGTCTAGCCCGGGAGCTGTTTTTT.

The rearrangement links TRBV3-1 (or the pseudogene TRBV3-2) to TRBJ2-7; possibly TRBD2 for D (5 bases). Trimming left V 0 bases short and J 0 bases short, with 12 bases between. The germline V gene has CDR1 LGHDT and CDR2 YNNKEL (reference sequence). The CDR3 runs 16 residues. CDR3 loop: CASSQEPGRDSYEQYF. As DNA, the CDR3 is TGTGCCAGCAGCCAAGAGCCCGGCCGGGACTCCTACGAGCAGTACTTC.

This clone was counted only a few times. The gene calls are TRBV5-6 and TRBJ2-7; TRBD1 matches 9 bases. The length of the CDR3 is 14 residues. The V gene end was trimmed by 1 base and the J gene end by 5 bases; junction bases not matched to a gene: 4. Germline loops: CDR1 SGHDT, CDR2 YYEEEE. The chain's CDR3 is CASSLFGTGNEQYF. CDR3 nucleotide sequence: TGTGCCAGCAGCTTGTTTGGGACAGGGAACGAGCAGTACTTC.

This chain uses TRBV29-1 with TRBJ2-3, with no clear D. Per the germline V gene, CDR1 is SQVTM and CDR2 is ANQGSEA. Trimming shortened V by 2 bases and J by 4 bases, and 4 bases separated the two germline ends. This CDR3 region has 11 residues. CDR3 residues: CSVELADTQYF. CDR3 bases: TGCAGCGTTGAACTAGCAGATACGCAGTATTTT.

J is TRBJ2-1 and V is TRBV10-3; weak D call: TRBD1 (6 bases). Germline CDR1 is ENHRY and CDR2 is SYGVKD. Trimming removed 6 bases at V and 8 bases at J, with 14 bases between. The CDR3 has 13 amino acids. The CDR3 DNA is TGTGCCATCAGCCGGACAGAAACGGATGAGCAGTTCTTC. Translation gives CAISRTETDEQFF.

The rearrangement links TRBV28 to TRBJ2-1, with D perhaps TRBD2 (5 bases). The V gene lost 1 base and the J gene lost 5 bases, with 21 bases spanning the gap. This CDR3 has 18 residues. The germline gives CDR1 MDHEN, CDR2 SYDVKM. CDR3 sequence (DNA): TGTGCCAGCAGTTTATTCGGGATCAGACCCGGCGAACACAATGAGCAGTTCTTC. This codes for CASSLFGIRPGEHNEQFF.

This clone was observed once. This chain connects TRBV18 to TRBJ1-1; tentatively, D is TRBD1 (5 bases). The CDR3 is made up of 14 amino acids. Germline lookup yields CDR1 KGHSH and CDR2 LQKENI. Deletions cut 2 bases from V and 4 bases from J, with 11 bases between. CDR3 region: CASSPGNGGTEAFF. In DNA, the CDR3 is TGTGCCAGCTCACCAGGGAACGGGGGCACTGAAGCTTTCTTT.

The genes are TRBV27 and TRBJ1-6, with 10 bases matching TRBD1. CDR3 length: 13 residues. Germline V gives CDR1 MNHEY, CDR2 SMNVEV (reference sequence). With V trimmed by 11 bases and J by 4 bases, 2 bases remained unmatched. The CDR3 coding sequence is TGTGCCGCGGGACAGGGGTATAATTCACCCCTCCACTTT. Encoded protein: CAAGQGYNSPLHF.

The V gene is TRBV3-1 (or the pseudogene TRBV3-2), the J gene TRBJ2-6, with D possibly matching TRBD1 (5 bases). Trimming pared 4 bases from V and 0 bases from J, leaving 7 bases between. CDR3 length equals 15 residues. The V gene's germline CDR1 is LGHDT and CDR2 YNNKEL (reference sequence). As DNA, the CDR3 is TGTGCCAGCAGCCCTAGGGGCTCTGGGGCCAACGTCCTGACTTTC. It codes for CASSPRGSGANVLTF.

The chain joins TRBV27 to TRBJ2-7, with TRBD1 matching over 8 bases. Germline V CDR1 and CDR2: MNHEY, SMNVEV (reference sequence). V was clipped by 6 bases and J by 4 bases; unmatched bases: 8. The CDR3 covers 14 residues. CDR3 DNA: TGTGCCAGCAGCCATGGACAGGGACAATACGAGCAGTACTTC. Translated: CASSHGQGQYEQYF.

The chain couples TRBV5-1 to TRBJ2-3, with D perhaps TRBD2 (6 bases). V was trimmed by 4 bases and J by 0 bases, leaving 12 bases between them. CDR1 and CDR2 from the germline V gene are SGHRS and YFSETQ. The CDR3 has 15 amino acids. The CDR3 region is CASSRTGTSTDTQYF. The CDR3 DNA is TGCGCCAGCAGCCGCACCGGGACTAGCACAGATACGCAGTATTTT.

The chain employs TRBV20-1 and TRBJ1-5; the D is unclear. The ends were cut back, 3 bases at V and 3 bases at J, with 12 bases in the middle. This CDR3 comprises 14 residues. Germline CDR1 is DFQATT and CDR2 is SNEGSKA (reference sequence). The CDR3 sequence: CSASAGILNQPQHF. The CDR3, as DNA: TGCAGTGCTAGTGCGGGGATCCTCAATCAGCCCCAGCATTTT.

The chain employs TRBV4-2 and TRBJ2-1; perhaps TRBD1 as D (5 bases). Deletions cut 0 bases from V and 7 bases from J, with 16 bases between. Looked up from germline, CDR1 is LGHNA and CDR2 is YNFKEQ. This CDR3 has 16 amino acids. The CDR3: CASSQEQGMSPNEQFF. As DNA, the CDR3 is TGTGCCAGCAGCCAAGAGCAGGGTATGAGCCCGAATGAGCAGTTCTTC.

Turning to this clone: Mismatch with germline at one junction end may stem from a read error. The chain has TRBV28 and TRBJ2-7, with 9 positions matching TRBD1. Germline CDR1 is MDHEN and CDR2 is SYDVKM. The CDR3 length is 11 residues. The CDR3 loop is CASSFGQGFDF. The CDR3 DNA follows: TGTGCCAGCAGCTTCGGACAGGGGTTTGACTTC.

For the CDR3, the DNA is TGTGCCAGCAGCTTAGGGGGCGTAGCGGGAGATACGCAGTATTTT. As protein: CASSLGGVAGDTQYF. The J gene is TRBJ2-3, the V gene TRBV7-2; 7 bases line up with TRBD2. The ends lost 1 base at V and 5 bases at J; junction bases unmatched: 6. Per germline, CDR1 SGHTA and CDR2 FQGNSA. The CDR3 consists of 15 residues.

V usage is TRBV19 and J usage is TRBJ1-2; weak D call: TRBD1 (5 bases). Trimming removed 3 bases from V and 6 bases from J, with 14 bases in between. There are 14 residues in the CDR3. CDR1 and CDR2 (germline): LNHDA, SQIVND (reference sequence). The CDR3 here is CASSIARGINGYTF. CDR3 nucleotides: TGTGCCAGTAGTATTGCGCGGGGGATCAATGGCTACACCTTC.

The chain uses TRBV2 and TRBJ2-7; D is undetermined. V gave up 5 bases and J gave up 0 bases, with 5 bases separating them. Germline V CDR1 and CDR2: SNHLY, FYNNEI. This CDR3 is 12 amino acids long. CDR3 DNA sequence: TGTGCCAGCAGTCCCCGCTCCTACGAGCAGTACTTC. It specifies CASSPRSYEQYF.

A few counts support this clone. This rearrangement joins TRBV4-1 to TRBJ2-1; 8 nucleotides agree with TRBD2. The J segment lost 8 bases and the V segment lost 0 bases, leaving 3 bases of the junction unmatched. The germline V gene encodes CDR1 MGHRA and CDR2 YSYEKL. The CDR3 spans 14 residues. The CDR3 protein is CASSQEDGRDEQFF. The CDR3 region has the DNA TGCGCCAGCAGCCAAGAGGACGGGAGGGATGAGCAGTTCTTC.

This chain joins TRBV10-3 and TRBJ1-6, with D uncertain. CDR1 is ENHRY and CDR2 is SYGVKD in the germline V gene. Deletions cut 2 bases from V and 7 bases from J, with 9 bases between. This CDR3 region has 14 residues. The CDR3: CAISEGQKNSPLHF. In DNA form, the CDR3 reads TGTGCCATCAGTGAGGGTCAGAAAAATTCACCCCTCCACTTT.

J is TRBJ2-2 and V is TRBV5-1; D possibly corresponds to TRBD2 (7 bases). Germline V gives CDR1 SGHRS, CDR2 YFSETQ. The CDR3 runs to 14 residues. Trimming left V 5 bases short and J 6 bases short, with 14 bases between. CDR3 sequence: CASRGGGASGELFF. CDR3 nucleotide sequence: TGCGCCAGCAGAGGCGGGGGCGCATCCGGGGAGCTGTTTTTT.

The chain recombines TRBV29-1 with TRBJ1-1, with D uncertain. V gave up 7 bases and J gave up 5 bases, with 8 bases separating them. The germline V gene encodes CDR1 SQVTM and CDR2 ANQGSEA. The CDR3 sequence is 10 residues long. CDR3 residues: CSATGTEAFF. CDR3 in DNA: TGCAGCGCCACCGGGACTGAAGCTTTCTTT.

The gene calls are TRBV6-5 and TRBJ2-2; tentative D call: TRBD1 (6 bases). V lost 6 bases to trimming and J lost 6 bases, with 17 bases between them. Germline-derived CDR1 and CDR2 are MNHEY and SVGAGI. This CDR3 has 15 amino acids. For the CDR3, the DNA is TGTGCCAGCAGCCCGGGCAGGGGAAGGGCCGGGGAGCTGTTTTTT. It yields the protein CASSPGRGRAGELFF.

This clone was seen just once. The chain is built from TRBV6-4 and TRBJ1-1, with 7 bases that match TRBD1. Looked up from germline, CDR1 is MRHNA and CDR2 is SNTAGT. J lost 3 bases, V lost 7 bases, and 8 bases had no gene match. The CDR3 has 14 residues. The CDR3 bases are TGTGCCAGCACCCAGGACAGGTGGGACACTGAAGCTTTCTTT. This translates into CASTQDRWDTEAFF.

The chain joins TRBV4-1 to TRBJ2-3, with 9 bases identical to TRBD2. Germline CDR1 is MGHRA and CDR2 is YSYEKL. The junction had 11 bases not matched to a gene; V was cut back by 8 bases and J by 2 bases. CDR3 length: 16 amino acids. CDR3 bases: TGCGCCAGCCGTAAGAGCCCTAGCGGGGACACAGATACGCAGTATTTT. Protein sequence: CASRKSPSGDTDTQYF.

The genes are TRBV5-1 and TRBJ2-3, with 11 bases fitting TRBD1. Germline V gives CDR1 SGHRS, CDR2 YFSETQ. The CDR3 extends over 15 amino acids. Germline trimming cut 4 bases from V and 7 bases from J; bases unmatched to any gene: 8. The CDR3 bases are TGCGCCAGCAGCCCGTTGGGACAGGGGGGAAATACGCAGTATTTT. Protein sequence: CASSPLGQGGNTQYF. Using reference TRBV5-1 and TRBJ2-3 for the parts outside the CDR3, the full variable domain is KAGVTQTPRYLIKTRGQQVTLSCSPISGHRSVSWYQQTPGQGLQFLFEYFSETQRNKGNFPGRFSGRQFSNSRSEMNVSTLELGDSALYLCASSPLGQGGNTQYFGPGTRLTVL.

This clone appeared a single time. The chain joins TRBV5-1 to TRBJ1-5; D remains ambiguous. V lost 4 bases to trimming and J lost 1 base, with 12 bases between them. The CDR3 spans 15 residues. The germline CDR1 and CDR2 sequences are SGHRS and YFSETQ. The CDR3 loop is CASSPGGRSNQPQHF. Written as DNA, the CDR3 is TGCGCCAGCAGCCCCGGTGGGAGGAGCAATCAGCCCCAGCATTTT.

The V gene is TRBV7-6, the J gene TRBJ2-5; D is possibly TRBD1 (6 bases). Germline CDR1 reads SGHVS; CDR2 reads FNYEAQ. V lost 2 bases and J lost 5, with 15 bases in between. The CDR3 is 15 residues long. The CDR3 here is CASSLPTGFGETQYF. CDR3 nucleotides: TGTGCCAGCAGCTTACCGACAGGTTTCGGGGAGACCCAGTACTTC.

The J gene is TRBJ2-1, the V gene TRBV5-1, with 8 bases that match TRBD2. The CDR3 covers 14 residues. Germline CDR1 is SGHRS and CDR2 is YFSETQ. Trimming removed 5 bases from V and 6 bases from J; junction bases left unmatched: 7. Written as DNA, the CDR3 is TGCGCCAGCAGTAAGCGGGGGCCCTCCAATGAGCAGTTCTTC. The encoded protein is CASSKRGPSNEQFF.

This clone was detected only once. V is TRBV4-3 and J is TRBJ1-6, with D hard to call. The CDR3 consists of 16 residues. Germline V gene lookup returns CDR1 LGHNA and CDR2 YSLEER. The V end was cut by 0 bases, the J end by 7 bases, with 13 bases between. The CDR3 DNA is TGCGCCAGCAGCCAAGAATCGGGAGGGTGGAATTCACCCCTCCACTTT. Amino acids: CASSQESGGWNSPLHF.

V usage is TRBV5-4 and J usage is TRBJ1-1; D unresolved. Germline loops: CDR1 SGHNT, CDR2 YYREEE (reference sequence). The CDR3 is 14 amino acids. Trimming cost V 3 bases and J 4 bases, with 13 bases left between them. The chain's CDR3 is CASSYLASGTEAFF. As DNA, the CDR3 is TGTGCCAGCAGCTACCTGGCTTCGGGCACTGAAGCTTTCTTT. Combining the CDR3 with reference TRBV5-4 and TRBJ1-1 gives the whole variable domain ETGVTQSPTHLIKTRGQQVTLRCSSQSGHNTVSWYQQALGQGPQFIFQYYREEENGRGNFPPRFSGLQFPNYSSELNVNALELDDSALYLCASSYLASGTEAFFGQGTRLTVV.